The source of this T cell receptor (beta chain) is a study of blood T cell repertoires in COVID-19. TCRdb's copy holds only in-frame clones and misses some; the assay was immunoSEQ multiplex PCR. The sample lists approximately 300,000 clones; about 88% were seen once. This clonotype was obtained from a man aged 55-75 years who had recovered from COVID-19. The specimen was PBMCs or T cells enriched from blood (not recorded which).

The CDR3 sequence: CASANSGGNTDTQYF. CDR3 coding DNA: TGTGCCAGCGCAAATAGCGGGGGAAACACAGATACGCAGTATTTT. The chain employs TRBV7-9 and TRBJ2-3, with 9 bases identical to TRBD2. The V and J ends lost 8 bases and 2 bases, in that order; junction bases with no gene match: 8. Germline CDR1 SEHNR, CDR2 FQNEAQ (reference sequence). The CDR3 runs to 15 residues.